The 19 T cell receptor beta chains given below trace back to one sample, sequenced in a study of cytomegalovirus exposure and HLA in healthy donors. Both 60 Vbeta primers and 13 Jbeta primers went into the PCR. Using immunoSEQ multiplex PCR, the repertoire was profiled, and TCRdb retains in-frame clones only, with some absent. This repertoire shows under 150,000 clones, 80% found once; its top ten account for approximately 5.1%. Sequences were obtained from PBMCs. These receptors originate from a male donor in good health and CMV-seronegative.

The CDR3: CASSPTEDFNYGYTF. DNA of the CDR3: TGTGCCAGCTCACCGACAGAAGATTTTAACTATGGCTACACCTTC. This sequence joins TRBV18 and TRBJ1-2; D perhaps matches TRBD1 (5 bases). Germline CDR1 reads KGHSH; CDR2 reads LQKENI. V lost 3 bases and J 1 base, leaving 12 bases between the germline ends. The CDR3 length is 15 residues. Filled out from reference TRBV18 and TRBJ1-2, the complete variable domain reads NAGVMQNPRHLVRRRGQEARLRCSPMKGHSHVYWYRQLPEEGLKFMVYLQKENIIDESGMPKERFSAEFPKEGPSILRIQQVVRGDSAAYFCASSPTEDFNYGYTFGSGTRLTVV.

CDR3 region: CASRTLAGGNTGELFF. The CDR3 DNA reads as TGTGCCAGCAGGACGCTAGCGGGGGGTAACACCGGGGAGCTGTTTTTT. The chain links TRBV7-2 to TRBJ2-2, with 11 bases aligning to TRBD2. CDR3 size: 16 residues. V dropped 6 bases and J dropped 2; count of bases not matched to a gene: 5. Germline V gene lookup returns CDR1 SGHTA and CDR2 FQGNSA.

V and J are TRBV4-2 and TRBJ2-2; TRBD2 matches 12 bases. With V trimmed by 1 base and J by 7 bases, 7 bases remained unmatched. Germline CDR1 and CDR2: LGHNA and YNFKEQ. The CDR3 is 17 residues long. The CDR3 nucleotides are TGTGCCAGCAGCCAAGTAAGGACTAGCGGGAACCACGGGGAGCTGTTTTTT. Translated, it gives CASSQVRTSGNHGELFF.

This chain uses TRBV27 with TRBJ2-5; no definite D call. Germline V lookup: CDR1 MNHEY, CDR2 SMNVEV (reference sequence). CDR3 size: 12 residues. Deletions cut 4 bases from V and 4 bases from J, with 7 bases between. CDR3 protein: CASSSRAETQYF. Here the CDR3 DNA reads TGTGCCAGCAGTTCCCGCGCAGAGACCCAGTACTTC.

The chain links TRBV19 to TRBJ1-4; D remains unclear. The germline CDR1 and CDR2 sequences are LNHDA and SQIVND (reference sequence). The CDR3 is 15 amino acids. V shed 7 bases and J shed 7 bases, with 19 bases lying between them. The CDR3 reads CASNREGQGGEKLFF. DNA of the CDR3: TGTGCCAGTAACCGAGAAGGTCAAGGAGGTGAAAAACTGTTTTTT. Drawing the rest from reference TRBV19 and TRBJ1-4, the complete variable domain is DGGITQSPKYLFRKEGQNVTLSCEQNLNHDAMYWYRQDPGQGLRLIYYSQIVNDFQKGDIAEGYSVSREKKESFPLTVTSAQKNPTAFYLCASNREGQGGEKLFFGSGTQLSVL.

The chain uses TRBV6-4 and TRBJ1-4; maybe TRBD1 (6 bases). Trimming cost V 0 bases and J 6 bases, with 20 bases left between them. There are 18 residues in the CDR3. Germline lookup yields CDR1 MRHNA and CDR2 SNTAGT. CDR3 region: CASSDSRQGRVVYEKLFF. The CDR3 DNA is TGTGCCAGCAGTGACTCTAGGCAGGGGCGGGTTGTATATGAAAAACTGTTTTTT.

The CDR3 DNA reads TGTGCCAGCAGCTTGACAGGGAGGAACACCGGGGAGCTGTTTTTT. Translating gives CASSLTGRNTGELFF. The V call is TRBV7-9, the J call TRBJ2-2, with 7 bases aligning to TRBD1. The CDR3 consists of 15 residues. J lost 1 base, V lost 3 bases, and 2 bases had no gene match. Germline V gene data show CDR1 as SEHNR and CDR2 as FQNEAQ (reference sequence).

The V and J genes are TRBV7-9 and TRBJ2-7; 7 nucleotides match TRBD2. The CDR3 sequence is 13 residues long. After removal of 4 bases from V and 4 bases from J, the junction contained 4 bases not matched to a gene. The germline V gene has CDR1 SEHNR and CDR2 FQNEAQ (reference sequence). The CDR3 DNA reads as TGTGCCAGCAGCTCCCCCGGGGGGTACGAGCAGTACTTC. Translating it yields CASSSPGGYEQYF.

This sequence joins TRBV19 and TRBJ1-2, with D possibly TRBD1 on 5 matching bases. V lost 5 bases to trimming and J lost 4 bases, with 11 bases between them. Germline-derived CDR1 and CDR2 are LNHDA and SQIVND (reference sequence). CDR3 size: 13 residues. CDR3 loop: CASSVTGVYGYTF. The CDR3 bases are TGTGCCAGTAGTGTCACAGGAGTCTATGGCTACACCTTC.

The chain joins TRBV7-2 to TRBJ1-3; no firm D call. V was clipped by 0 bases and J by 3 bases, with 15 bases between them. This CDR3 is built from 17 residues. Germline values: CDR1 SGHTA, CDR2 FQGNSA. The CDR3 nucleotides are TGTGCCAGCAGCTTAGCCGCAGGCAGACTAGATGGAAACACCATATATTTT. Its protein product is CASSLAAGRLDGNTIYF.

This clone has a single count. In nucleotides, the CDR3 is TGTGCCAGCAGACGACGAAGGGACAGTTCCTACGAGCAGTACTTC. Amino acid sequence: CASRRRRDSSYEQYF. The chain carries TRBV6-5 and TRBJ2-7; 7 bases fit TRBD1. The trim removed 6 bases at V and 1 base at J, leaving 9 bases unmatched. This CDR3 is built from 15 residues. Germline V lookup: CDR1 MNHEY, CDR2 SVGAGI.

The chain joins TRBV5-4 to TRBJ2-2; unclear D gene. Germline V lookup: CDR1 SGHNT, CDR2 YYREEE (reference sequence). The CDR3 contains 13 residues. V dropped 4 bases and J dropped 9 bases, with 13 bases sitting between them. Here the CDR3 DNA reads TGTGCCAGCAGCCCGCTGGGTGGGCGGGAGCTGTTTTTT. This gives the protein CASSPLGGRELFF. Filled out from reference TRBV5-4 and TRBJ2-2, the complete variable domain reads ETGVTQSPTHLIKTRGQQVTLRCSSQSGHNTVSWYQQALGQGPQFIFQYYREEENGRGNFPPRFSGLQFPNYSSELNVNALELDDSALYLCASSPLGGRELFFGEGSRLTVL.

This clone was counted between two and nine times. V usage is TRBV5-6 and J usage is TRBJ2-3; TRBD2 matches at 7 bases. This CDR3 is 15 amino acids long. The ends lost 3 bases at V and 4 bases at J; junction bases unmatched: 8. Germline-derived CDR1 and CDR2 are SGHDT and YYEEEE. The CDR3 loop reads CASSSGRGSADTQYF. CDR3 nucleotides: TGTGCCAGCAGCTCTGGGAGGGGCTCCGCAGATACGCAGTATTTT.

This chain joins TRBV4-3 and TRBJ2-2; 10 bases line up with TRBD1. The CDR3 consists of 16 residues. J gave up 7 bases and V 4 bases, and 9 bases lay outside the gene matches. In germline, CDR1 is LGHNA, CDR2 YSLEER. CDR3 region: CASSPLVGQGIGELFF. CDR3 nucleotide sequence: TGCGCCAGCAGCCCTCTCGTGGGACAGGGGATCGGGGAGCTGTTTTTT.

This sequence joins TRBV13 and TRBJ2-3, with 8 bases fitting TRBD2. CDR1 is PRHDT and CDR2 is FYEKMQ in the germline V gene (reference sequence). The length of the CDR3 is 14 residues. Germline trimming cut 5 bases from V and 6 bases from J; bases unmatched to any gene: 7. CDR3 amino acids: CASSISGVGDTQYF. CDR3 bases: TGTGCCAGCAGCATTAGCGGGGTGGGGGATACGCAGTATTTT.

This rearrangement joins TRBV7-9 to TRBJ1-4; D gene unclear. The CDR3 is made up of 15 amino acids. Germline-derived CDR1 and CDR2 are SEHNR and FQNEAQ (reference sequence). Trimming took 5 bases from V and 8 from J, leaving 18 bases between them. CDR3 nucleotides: TGTGCCAGCAGCGTTATGCGGGTTCTCTACGAAAAACTGTTTTTT. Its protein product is CASSVMRVLYEKLFF. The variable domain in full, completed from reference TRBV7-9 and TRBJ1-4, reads DTGVSQNPRHKITKRGQNVTFRCDPISEHNRLYWYRQTLGQGPEFLTYFQNEAQLEKSRLLSDRFSAERPKGSFSTLEIQRTEQGDSAMYLCASSVMRVLYEKLFFGSGTQLSVL.

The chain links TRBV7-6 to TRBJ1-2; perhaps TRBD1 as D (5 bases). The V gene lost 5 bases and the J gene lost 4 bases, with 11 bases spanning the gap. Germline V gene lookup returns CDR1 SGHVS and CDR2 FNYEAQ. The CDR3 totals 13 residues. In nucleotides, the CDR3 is TGTGCCAGCAGCCCAGAAGGGGTCTATGGCTACACCTTC. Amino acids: CASSPEGVYGYTF. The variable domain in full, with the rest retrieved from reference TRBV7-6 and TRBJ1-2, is GAGVSQSPRYKVTKRGQDVALRCDPISGHVSLYWYRQALGQGPEFLTYFNYEAQQDKSGLPNDRFSAERPEGSISTLTIQRTEQRDSAMYRCASSPEGVYGYTFGSGTRLTVV.

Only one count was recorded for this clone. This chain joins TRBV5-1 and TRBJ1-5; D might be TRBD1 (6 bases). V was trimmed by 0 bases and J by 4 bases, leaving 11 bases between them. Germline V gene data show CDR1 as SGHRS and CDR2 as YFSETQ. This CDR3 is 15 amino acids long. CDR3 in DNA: TGCGCCAGCAGCTTGGGGACAGCTCCAAATCAGCCCCAGCATTTT. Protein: CASSLGTAPNQPQHF.

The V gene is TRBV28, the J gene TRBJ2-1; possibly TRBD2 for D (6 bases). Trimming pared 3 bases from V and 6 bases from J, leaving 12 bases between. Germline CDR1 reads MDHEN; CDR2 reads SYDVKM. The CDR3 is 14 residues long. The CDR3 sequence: CASSLEGWANEQFF. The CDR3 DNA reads TGTGCCAGCAGTTTGGAGGGTTGGGCCAATGAGCAGTTCTTC.